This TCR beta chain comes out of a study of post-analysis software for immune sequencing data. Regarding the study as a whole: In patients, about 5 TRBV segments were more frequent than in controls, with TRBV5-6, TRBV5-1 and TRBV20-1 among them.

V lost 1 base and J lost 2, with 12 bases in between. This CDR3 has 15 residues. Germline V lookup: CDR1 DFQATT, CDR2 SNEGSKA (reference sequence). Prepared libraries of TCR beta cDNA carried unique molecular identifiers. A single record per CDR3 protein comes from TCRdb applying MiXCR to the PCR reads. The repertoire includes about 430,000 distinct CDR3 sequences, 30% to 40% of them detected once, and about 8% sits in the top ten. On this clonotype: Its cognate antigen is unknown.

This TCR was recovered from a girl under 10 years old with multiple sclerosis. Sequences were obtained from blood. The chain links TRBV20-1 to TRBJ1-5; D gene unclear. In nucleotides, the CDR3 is TGCAGTGCTAGAGGTCTAGAACTGCGCAATCAGCCCCAGCATTTT. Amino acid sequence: CSARGLELRNQPQHF.